The 21 T cell receptor beta chains given below trace back to one sample, sequenced in a study of blood T cell repertoires in COVID-19. Generated by immunoSEQ multiplex PCR, the TCRdb table keeps only in-frame clones and is missing some. Found here are about 140,000 clones, about 88% of them singletons; the top ten hold around 5%. Sequencing used peripheral blood. The receptors were gathered from a human donor in a cohort sampled during active COVID-19.

The chain recombines TRBV7-2 with TRBJ1-5, with D hard to call. Between the trimmed V and J ends, which lost 5 bases and 6 bases, there was a span of 17 bases. The CDR3 is 15 amino acids. Germline V gene sequence: CDR1 SGHTA, CDR2 FQGNSA. The CDR3 sequence is CASSSDPLGTQPQHF. The CDR3 region has the DNA TGTGCCAGCAGCAGCGACCCCCTGGGTACTCAGCCCCAGCATTTT.

The gene calls are TRBV19 and TRBJ2-2, with TRBD1 identical over 7 bases. The germline CDR1 and CDR2 sequences are LNHDA and SQIVND (reference sequence). V shed 4 bases and J 2 bases; nucleotides not matched to a gene: 13. CDR3 length: 18 amino acids. For the CDR3, the DNA is TGTGCCAGTAGTACAAAACTCGGGACAGTTACAAACACCGGGGAGCTGTTTTTT. It codes for CASSTKLGTVTNTGELFF.

The rearrangement uses TRBV2 and TRBJ1-5; TRBD1 matches 10 bases. Unmatched junction bases numbered 5, after V lost 6 bases and J lost 9 bases. Germline V gives CDR1 SNHLY, CDR2 FYNNEI. This CDR3 is 13 amino acids long. The CDR3 bases are TGTGCCAGCAGAGGACAGGGGGATCGGCCCCAGCATTTT. It yields the protein CASRGQGDRPQHF.

The chain recombines TRBV3-1 (or the pseudogene TRBV3-2) with TRBJ2-3, with 7 bases fitting TRBD2. Trimming cost V 4 bases and J 1 base; bases outside gene matches: 2. The CDR3 length is 14 residues. The germline gives CDR1 LGHDT, CDR2 YNNKEL (reference sequence). Here the CDR3 reads CASSLTSGTDTQYF. CDR3 sequence (DNA): TGTGCCAGCAGCCTCACTAGCGGCACAGATACGCAGTATTTT.

CDR3 in DNA: TGTGCCAGCAGCTTGGCCGGGGGACTCCCGAGCTCCTATAATTCACCCCTCCACTTT. It encodes CASSLAGGLPSSYNSPLHF. V gene TRBV5-6 combines with J gene TRBJ1-6; a possible D gene is TRBD1 (5 bases). This CDR3 has 19 amino acids. V lost 0 bases, J lost 0 bases, and 16 bases lay in between. The germline CDR1 and CDR2 sequences are SGHDT and YYEEEE. Based on the CDR3 plus reference TRBV5-6 and TRBJ1-6, the full variable domain is DAGVTQSPTHLIKTRGQQVTLRCSPKSGHDTVSWYQQALGQGPQFIFQYYEEEERQRGNFPDRFSGHQFPNYSSELNVNALLLGDSALYLCASSLAGGLPSSYNSPLHFGNGTRLTVT.

This clone came up a few times. J is TRBJ2-7 and V is TRBV15, with 8 bases identical to TRBD1. CDR3 length: 15 amino acids. V lost 0 bases to trimming and J lost 6 bases; unmatched junction nucleotides: 7. Germline-derived CDR1 and CDR2 are LNHNV and YYDKDF (reference sequence). The CDR3 DNA sequence: TGTGCCACCAGCAGAGATCGCCAGGGGGCGGGCGAGCAGTACTTC. It encodes CATSRDRQGAGEQYF.

J is TRBJ2-3 and V is TRBV4-1, with 9 bases that match TRBD2. The CDR3 is made up of 18 amino acids. Looked up from germline, CDR1 is MGHRA and CDR2 is YSYEKL. The trim removed 4 bases at V and 1 base at J, leaving 12 bases unmatched. The CDR3 DNA reads as TGCGCCAGCAGCCGGGAAAGGGTGGCTAGCGGGGGCACAGATACGCAGTATTTT. Translation: CASSRERVASGGTDTQYF.

The chain carries TRBV3-1 (or the pseudogene TRBV3-2) and TRBJ2-6, with TRBD1 matching over 7 bases. V dropped 3 bases and J dropped 4; count of bases not matched to a gene: 9. CDR1 and CDR2 (germline): LGHDT, YNNKEL (reference sequence). The CDR3 contains 17 residues. CDR3 DNA: TGTGCCAGCAGCCACGAAGACAGGGTCTTCGGGGCCAACGTCCTGACTTTC. Translated, it gives CASSHEDRVFGANVLTF.

This clone has more than one count but fewer than ten. This chain's CDR3 is CASSRNGGATEAFF. The CDR3 DNA reads TGTGCCAGCAGCCGGAACGGGGGTGCCACTGAAGCTTTCTTT. V and J are TRBV7-6 and TRBJ1-1, with D maybe TRBD1 (5 bases). The CDR3 spans 14 residues. Germline loops: CDR1 SGHVS, CDR2 FNYEAQ. Deletions cut 5 bases from V and 4 bases from J, with 14 bases between.

This CDR3 reads CASSLGSITDTQYF. The DNA for the CDR3 is TGTGCCAGCAGCTTAGGGAGCATCACAGATACGCAGTATTTT. The chain has TRBV11-2 and TRBJ2-3; D not resolved. This CDR3 is built from 14 residues. Germline CDR1 reads SGHAT; CDR2 reads FQNNGV. V was shortened by 1 base and J by 2 bases, with 7 bases between the two germline ends.

CDR3 coding DNA: TGCGCCAGCAGGAAGGGGGCCGGAGCGGGCCAAGAGACCCAGTACTTC. Amino acid sequence: CASRKGAGAGQETQYF. V and J are TRBV5-1 and TRBJ2-5; TRBD1 might be the D (7 bases). The germline V and J ends were trimmed by 5 bases and 1 base, with 18 bases remaining between them. This CDR3 is built from 16 residues. Germline CDR1 SGHRS, CDR2 YFSETQ.

The J gene is TRBJ2-6, the V gene TRBV19; TRBD2 matches 10 bases. CDR1 is LNHDA and CDR2 is SQIVND in the germline V gene (reference sequence). J lost 1 base, V lost 5 bases, and 8 bases had no gene match. CDR3 size: 18 residues. The CDR3 DNA reads as TGTGCCAGTAGTGCATCTAGCGGGAGAGGATCTGGGGCCAACGTCCTGACTTTC. This sequence encodes CASSASSGRGSGANVLTF.

The V and J genes are TRBV11-2 and TRBJ1-1, with 7 bases aligning to TRBD1. Germline V gene lookup returns CDR1 SGHAT and CDR2 FQNNGV. V trimming: 3 bases; J trimming: 2 bases; junction bases outside the gene matches: 18. CDR3 length: 19 amino acids. The CDR3 DNA sequence: TGTGCCAGCAGCTTGCCCACTGACAGGGTATCATGGGGAAACACTGAAGCTTTCTTT. Encoded protein: CASSLPTDRVSWGNTEAFF.

This clone was found once. The CDR3, as DNA: TGTGCCAGTAGTATACAACTAGCGGGGACGAAAGAGACCCAGTACTTC. Residues: CASSIQLAGTKETQYF. The J gene is TRBJ2-5, the V gene TRBV19; 10 bases line up with TRBD2. This CDR3 region has 16 residues. Germline CDR1 and CDR2: LNHDA and SQIVND (reference sequence). V lost 2 bases to trimming and J lost 3 bases; unmatched junction nucleotides: 6.

This clone occurred once. The chain joins TRBV9 to TRBJ2-3; no firm D call. This CDR3 spans 13 amino acids. The germline CDR1 and CDR2 sequences are SGDLS and YYNGEE. Trimming pared 0 bases from V and 6 bases from J, leaving 8 bases between. The CDR3 region is CASSVVSADTQYF. For the CDR3, the DNA is TGTGCCAGCAGCGTAGTCTCTGCGGATACGCAGTATTTT.

This clone was observed a handful of times. The V and J genes are TRBV9 and TRBJ1-4; 10 bases are a match to TRBD1. CDR3 length: 19 residues. CDR1 and CDR2 (germline): SGDLS, YYNGEE. After removal of 3 bases from V and 5 bases from J, the junction contained 16 bases not matched to a gene. The CDR3 DNA is TGTGCCAGCAGCGCGCCGTTGACAGGGGGCGGGGGCCGGAATGAAAAACTGTTTTTT. Translation: CASSAPLTGGGGRNEKLFF.

The chain carries TRBV9 and TRBJ2-1; TRBD2 matches at 7 bases. The junction had 12 bases not matched to a gene; V was cut back by 0 bases and J by 9 bases. This CDR3 spans 16 amino acids. CDR1 SGDLS and CDR2 YYNGEE come from the germline V gene. CDR3 in DNA: TGTGCCAGCAGCGTAGCTCCAGGACTAGTAAAAGGTGAGCAGTTCTTC. It translates to CASSVAPGLVKGEQFF.

The gene calls are TRBV9 and TRBJ2-1, with D possibly matching TRBD1 (5 bases). CDR1 is SGDLS, CDR2 YYNGEE, per germline. The CDR3 runs to 13 residues. Between the trimmed V and J ends, which lost 2 bases and 6 bases, there was a span of 9 bases. CDR3 nucleotide sequence: TGTGCCAGCAGCGTTGACAGAGTCAATGAGCAGTTCTTC. This gives the protein CASSVDRVNEQFF.

This sequence joins TRBV27 and TRBJ1-6; D is unclear. The CDR3 length is 14 residues. Germline loops: CDR1 MNHEY, CDR2 SMNVEV (reference sequence). Trimming cost V 8 bases and J 7 bases, with 15 bases left between them. In nucleotides, the CDR3 is TGTGCCAGCCGAACAGAGGGCGGGAATTCACCCCTCCACTTT. This encodes CASRTEGGNSPLHF.

The chain uses TRBV27 and TRBJ2-1; 7 bases map to TRBD2. The J segment lost 12 bases and the V segment lost 5 bases, leaving 16 bases of the junction unmatched. This CDR3 region has 15 residues. Germline V gene lookup returns CDR1 MNHEY and CDR2 SMNVEV (reference sequence). CDR3 loop: CASSPPYGRADRQFF. The CDR3 DNA follows: TGTGCCAGCAGTCCTCCTTATGGGAGGGCCGATCGGCAGTTCTTC.

The chain combines TRBV15 with TRBJ2-7, with D tentatively TRBD1 (6 bases). The CDR3 has 15 amino acids. Trimming left V 8 bases short and J 0 bases short, with 17 bases between. The V gene's germline CDR1 is LNHNV and CDR2 YYDKDF (reference sequence). The CDR3 coding sequence is TGTGCCACCGGTCAACCGGGACAAGGCTCCTACGAGCAGTACTTC. As protein: CATGQPGQGSYEQYF.